These T cell receptor beta chains were read from a single sample in a study of circulating tumor DNA in untreated peripheral T-cell lymphoma. The table came from immunoSEQ multiplex PCR; TCRdb's copy has only in-frame clones and leaves some out. The repertoire holds roughly 2,000 clones, with more than 75% as singletons. Sequences were obtained from tumor tissue. These receptors all come from a human donor with peripheral T-cell lymphoma. Both conserved end residues are part of each CDR3. A D gene is named only where the DNA matches it firmly. Clone size is stated in some rows and not others, as once, few, many or a class when expanded.

clone size	CDR3 length	V gene	J gene	D gene	CDR3 protein	CDR3 DNA
.	14	TRBV7-6	TRBJ2-3	.	CASSPGLSTDTQYF	TGTGCCAGCAGTCCCGGGCTCAGCACAGATACGCAGTATTTT
.	14	TRBV28	TRBJ1-2	TRBD1	CASSKRTGPYGYTF	TGTGCCAGCAGTAAAAGGACAGGACCATATGGCTACACCTTC
.	15	TRBV19	TRBJ1-5	TRBD1	CASSIAAGGAQPQHF	TGTGCCAGTAGTATAGCGGCAGGGGGCGCTCAGCCCCAGCATTTT
.	17	TRBV5-1	TRBJ1-3	TRBD1	CASSHLGQGSSGNTIYF	TGCGCCAGCAGCCACCTAGGACAGGGGAGCTCTGGAAACACCATATATTTT
.	14	TRBV29-1	TRBJ1-2	.	CSVDSGASNYGYTF	TGCAGCGTTGACTCAGGGGCCTCTAACTATGGCTACACCTTC
.	18	TRBV15	TRBJ2-3	TRBD2	CATSRTSGGAASTDTQYF	TGTGCCACCAGCAGAACTAGCGGGGGCGCAGCTAGCACAGATACGCAGTATTTT
.	19	TRBV6-8	TRBJ2-6	.	CASSSSTWVLQSRANVLTF	TGTGCCAGCAGTTCAAGCACGTGGGTGCTACAAAGTCGGGCCAACGTCCTGACTTTC
.	15	TRBV6-8	TRBJ1-1	.	CASRGHGMMNTEAFF	TGTGCCAGCAGGGGGCACGGGATGATGAACACTGAAGCTTTCTTT
.	18	TRBV15	TRBJ2-1	TRBD2	CATSRGLAGGALGNEQFF	TGTGCCACCAGCAGAGGGCTAGCGGGGGGTGCACTTGGGAATGAGCAGTTCTTC
.	18	TRBV1	TRBJ2-7	.	CASSYIWTEPSFSYEQYF	TGCGCCAGCAGTTATATCTGGACAGAACCATCTTTCTCCTACGAGCAGTACTTC
few	14	TRBV6-8	TRBJ2-7	TRBD1	CASSDGQGAYEQYF	TGTGCCAGCAGTGACGGACAGGGGGCCTACGAGCAGTACTTC
.	13	TRBV19	TRBJ2-5	.	CASSIYEEETQYF	TGTGCCAGTAGTATCTATGAGGAAGAGACCCAGTACTTC
.	13	TRBV30	TRBJ2-1	.	CAWNGATYNEQFF	TGTGCCTGGAACGGGGCAACCTACAATGAGCAGTTCTTC
.	16	TRBV15	TRBJ2-3	TRBD1	CATSRGEGQSRDTQYF	TGTGCCACCAGCAGAGGAGAGGGACAGAGCCGGGATACGCAGTATTTT
few	16	TRBV18	TRBJ1-6	TRBD1	CASSLNRGSYNSPLHF	TGTGCCAGCTCACTCAACAGGGGCTCCTATAATTCACCCCTCCACTTT
.	14	TRBV30	TRBJ2-2	.	CAWSVLVGAGELFF	TGTGCCTGGAGTGTTCTAGTGGGGGCCGGGGAGCTGTTTTTT
.	14	TRBV11-3	TRBJ1-6	TRBD1	CASSFDRGRSPLHF	TGTGCCAGCAGCTTCGACAGGGGTAGGTCACCCCTCCACTTT
once	15	TRBV7-6	TRBJ2-1	TRBD2	CASSLPASGWNEQFF	TGTGCCAGCAGCTTACCGGCTAGCGGTTGGAATGAGCAGTTCTTC
.	17	TRBV23-1	TRBJ1-2	.	CASSQDLPAVPSYGYTF	TGCGCCAGCAGCCAAGATTTACCCGCAGTCCCCTCCTATGGCTACACCTTC
.	14	TRBV9	TRBJ2-2	.	CASSEQGKGGELFF	TGTGCCAGCAGCGAGCAGGGGAAGGGCGGGGAGCTGTTTTTT
.	13	TRBV7-2	TRBJ2-2	.	CASSLAGAGELFF	TGTGCCAGCAGCTTAGCGGGGGCCGGGGAGCTGTTTTTT
.	15	TRBV19	TRBJ1-4	.	CASSIMGSHNEKLFF	TGTGCCAGTAGTATCATGGGGAGCCATAATGAAAAACTGTTTTTT
.	13	TRBV19	TRBJ1-6	TRBD1	CATGTGNNSPLHF	TGTGCCACTGGGACAGGGAATAATTCACCCCTCCACTTT
.	15	TRBV19	TRBJ2-5	.	CASSIEDIGQETQYF	TGTGCCAGTAGTATAGAGGACATTGGGCAAGAGACCCAGTACTTC
.	19	TRBV11-3	TRBJ2-7	TRBD2	CASSPLSGLAGDRSYEQYF	TGTGCCAGCAGCCCCCTATCCGGACTAGCGGGGGACCGCTCCTACGAGCAGTACTTC
.	18	TRBV19	TRBJ2-1	TRBD2	CASSPGRGLAGGPNEQFF	TGTGCCAGTAGCCCCGGAAGAGGACTAGCGGGGGGGCCCAATGAGCAGTTCTTC
.	16	TRBV10-3	TRBJ2-3	TRBD2	CAISESPSGSTDTQYF	TGTGCCATCAGTGAGTCCCCTAGCGGTAGCACAGATACGCAGTATTTT
.	11	TRBV6-7	TRBJ1-1	.	CASSYSTGAFF	TGTGCCAGCAGTTACTCTACGGGAGCTTTCTTT
once	15	TRBV19	TRBJ2-5	TRBD2	CASALAGSPKETQYF	TGTGCCAGTGCACTAGCGGGGAGCCCTAAAGAGACCCAGTACTTC
.	14	TRBV5-1	TRBJ2-7	.	CASSGEGATYEQYF	TGCGCCAGCAGCGGAGAAGGGGCCACCTACGAGCAGTACTTC
few	13	TRBV23-1	TRBJ1-3	TRBD1	CASRDRVENTIYF	TGCGCCAGCCGGGACAGGGTAGAAAACACCATATATTTT
.	15	TRBV30	TRBJ1-1	.	CAWSVLRDMNTEAFF	TGTGCCTGGAGTGTACTCAGGGATATGAACACTGAAGCTTTCTTT
.	14	TRBV18	TRBJ1-2	TRBD1	CASSPLDRSYGYTF	TGTGCCAGCTCACCCCTGGACAGGAGCTATGGCTACACCTTC
.	16	TRBV6-8	TRBJ2-7	.	CASSYSNFGIHYEQYF	TGTGCCAGCAGTTACTCGAATTTTGGTATCCACTATGAGCAGTACTTC
.	15	TRBV6-7	TRBJ1-2	.	CASRPQGKGIYGYTF	TGTGCCAGCAGGCCCCAGGGAAAAGGCATCTATGGCTACACCTTC
.	13	TRBV19	TRBJ1-1	.	CASSIDRAAEAFF	TGTGCCAGTAGTATTGATAGGGCGGCTGAAGCTTTCTTT
.	16	TRBV18	TRBJ2-3	TRBD2	CASSRPGLASTDTQYF	TGTGCCAGCTCACGACCGGGACTAGCTAGCACAGATACGCAGTATTTT
.	18	TRBV6-8	TRBJ2-7	TRBD2	CASSYSNLAGASAYEQYF	TGTGCCAGCAGTTACTCGAACCTAGCGGGGGCCTCCGCCTACGAGCAGTACTTC
.	13	TRBV28	TRBJ1-1	.	CASSPRRGWNRVF	TGTGCCAGCAGTCCTAGACGGGGATGGAATAGGGTCTTT
.	13	TRBV7-2	TRBJ2-7	.	CASSSRVAYEQYF	TGTGCCAGCAGCTCCCGGGTAGCCTACGAGCAGTACTTC
.	15	TRBV29-1	TRBJ2-5	TRBD1	CSVRTGQGAQETQYF	TGCAGCGTTAGGACTGGACAGGGAGCCCAAGAGACCCAGTACTTC
.	13	TRBV29-1	TRBJ2-3	TRBD2	CSVTGTSGDTQYF	TGCAGCGTCACCGGGACTAGCGGAGATACGCAGTATTTT
.	16	TRBV5-1	TRBJ2-7	TRBD2	CASSLAARRGGNEQYF	TGCGCCAGCAGCTTGGCCGCCCGCCGGGGAGGGAACGAGCAGTACTTC
.	15	TRBV30	TRBJ1-4	TRBD1	CAWSGTGGTGEKLFF	TGTGCCTGGAGTGGAACAGGGGGAACAGGTGAAAAACTGTTTTTT
.	14	TRBV18	TRBJ2-2	.	CASSPAQTTGELFF	TGTGCCAGCTCACCAGCGCAGACCACCGGGGAGCTGTTTTTT